This T cell receptor (beta chain) was found in a study of CD8 T cells in Susac syndrome. Germline loops: CDR1 SGHRS, CDR2 YFSETQ. CDR3 size: 15 residues. V lost 4 bases, J lost 5 bases, and 7 bases stayed unmatched. After extraction with the RNeasy kit, about 0.45 to 1 ug of the RNA was reverse transcribed using random hexamers. Via MiXCR, TCRdb re-called the immunoSEQ multiplex PCR reads, giving one row per CDR3 protein. This table holds some 130,000 distinct CDR3 sequences, 90% to 95% found once. Sequencing was carried out using CD4+ T cells from PBMCs. This sequence joins TRBV5-1 and TRBJ2-7, with TRBD2 matching over 12 bases. This clonotype was sampled from a human donor in good health. CDR3 sequence (DNA): TGCGCCAGCAGCAGTATGACTAGCGGGAGCCACGAGCAGTACTTC. It codes for CASSSMTSGSHEQYF.